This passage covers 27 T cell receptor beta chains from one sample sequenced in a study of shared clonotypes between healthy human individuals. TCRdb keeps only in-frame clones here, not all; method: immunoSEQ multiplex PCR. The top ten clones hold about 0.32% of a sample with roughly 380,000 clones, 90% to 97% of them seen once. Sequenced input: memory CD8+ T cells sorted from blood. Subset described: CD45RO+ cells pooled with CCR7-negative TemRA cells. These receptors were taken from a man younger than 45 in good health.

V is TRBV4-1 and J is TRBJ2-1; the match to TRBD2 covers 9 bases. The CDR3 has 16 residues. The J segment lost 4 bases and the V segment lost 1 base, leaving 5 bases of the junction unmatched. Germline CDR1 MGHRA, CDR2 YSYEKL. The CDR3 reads CASSQVRTSAYNEQFF. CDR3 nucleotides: TGCGCCAGCAGCCAAGTTCGGACTAGCGCTTACAATGAGCAGTTCTTC.

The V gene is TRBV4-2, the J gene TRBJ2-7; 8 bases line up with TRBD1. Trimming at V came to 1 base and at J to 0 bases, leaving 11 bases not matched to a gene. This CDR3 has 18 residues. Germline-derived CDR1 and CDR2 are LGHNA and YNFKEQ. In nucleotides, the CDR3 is TGTGCCAGCAGCCAAGTGGCGGACTTCGGGACAGGCTCCTACGAGCAGTACTTC. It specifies CASSQVADFGTGSYEQYF.

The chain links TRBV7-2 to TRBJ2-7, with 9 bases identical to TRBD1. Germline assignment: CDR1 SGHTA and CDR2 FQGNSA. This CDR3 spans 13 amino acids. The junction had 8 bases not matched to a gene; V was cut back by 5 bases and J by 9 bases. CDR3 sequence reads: CASSPGQGPGQYF. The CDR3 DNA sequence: TGTGCCAGCAGCCCGGGACAGGGCCCAGGGCAGTACTTC.

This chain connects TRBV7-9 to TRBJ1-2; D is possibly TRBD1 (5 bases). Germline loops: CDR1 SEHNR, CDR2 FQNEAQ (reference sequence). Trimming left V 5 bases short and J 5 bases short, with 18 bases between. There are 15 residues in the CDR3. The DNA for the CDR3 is TGTGCCAGCAGCCTTCCACTGACAGATCCATATGGCTACACCTTC. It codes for CASSLPLTDPYGYTF.

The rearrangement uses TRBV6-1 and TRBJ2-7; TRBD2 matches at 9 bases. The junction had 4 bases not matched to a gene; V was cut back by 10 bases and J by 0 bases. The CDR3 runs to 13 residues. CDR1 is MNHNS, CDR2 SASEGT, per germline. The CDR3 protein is CAIVSGSSYEQYF. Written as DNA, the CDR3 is TGTGCCATAGTTAGCGGGAGCTCCTACGAGCAGTACTTC.

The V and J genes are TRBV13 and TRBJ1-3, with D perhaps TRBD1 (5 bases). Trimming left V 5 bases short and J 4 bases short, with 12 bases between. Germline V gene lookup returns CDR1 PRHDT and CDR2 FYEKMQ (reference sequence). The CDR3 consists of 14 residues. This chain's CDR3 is CASSETNRGNTIYF. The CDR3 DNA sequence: TGTGCCAGCAGCGAGACCAACAGGGGAAACACCATATATTTT. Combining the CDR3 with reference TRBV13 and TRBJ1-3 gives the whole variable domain AAGVIQSPRHLIKEKRETATLKCYPIPRHDTVYWYQQGPGQDPQFLISFYEKMQSDKGSIPDRFSAQQFSDYHSELNMSSLELGDSALYFCASSETNRGNTIYFGEGSWLTVV.

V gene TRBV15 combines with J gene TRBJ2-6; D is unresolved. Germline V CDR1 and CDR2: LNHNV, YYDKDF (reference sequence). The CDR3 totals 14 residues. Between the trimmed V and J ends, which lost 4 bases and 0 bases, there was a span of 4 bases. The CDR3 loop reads CATSISSGANVLTF. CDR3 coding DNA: TGTGCCACCAGCATAAGCTCTGGGGCCAACGTCCTGACTTTC.

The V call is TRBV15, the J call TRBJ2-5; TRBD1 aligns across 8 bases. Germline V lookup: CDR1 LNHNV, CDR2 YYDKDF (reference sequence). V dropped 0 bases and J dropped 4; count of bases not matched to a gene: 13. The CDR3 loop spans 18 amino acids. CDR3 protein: CATSRDLGRGRFGETQYF. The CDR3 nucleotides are TGTGCCACCAGCAGAGATCTGGGCAGGGGGCGGTTCGGAGAGACCCAGTACTTC.

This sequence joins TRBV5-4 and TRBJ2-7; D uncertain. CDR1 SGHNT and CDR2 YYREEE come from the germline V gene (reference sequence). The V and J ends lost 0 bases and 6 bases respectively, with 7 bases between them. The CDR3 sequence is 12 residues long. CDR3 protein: CASSLGTREQYF. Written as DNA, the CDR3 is TGTGCCAGCAGCTTGGGGACCCGCGAGCAGTACTTC.

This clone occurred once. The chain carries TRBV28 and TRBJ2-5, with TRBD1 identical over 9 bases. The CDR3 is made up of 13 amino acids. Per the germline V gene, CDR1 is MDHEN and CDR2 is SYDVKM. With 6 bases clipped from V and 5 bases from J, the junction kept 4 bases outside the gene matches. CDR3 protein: CASSGQGSETQYF. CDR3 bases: TGTGCCAGCAGCGGACAGGGGTCGGAGACCCAGTACTTC.

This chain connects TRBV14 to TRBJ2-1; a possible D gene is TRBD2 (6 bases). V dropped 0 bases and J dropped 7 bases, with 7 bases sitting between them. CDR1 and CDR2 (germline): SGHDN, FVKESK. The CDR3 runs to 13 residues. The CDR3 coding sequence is TGTGCCAGCAGCCAAGAACTAGCTAATGAGCAGTTCTTC. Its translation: CASSQELANEQFF.

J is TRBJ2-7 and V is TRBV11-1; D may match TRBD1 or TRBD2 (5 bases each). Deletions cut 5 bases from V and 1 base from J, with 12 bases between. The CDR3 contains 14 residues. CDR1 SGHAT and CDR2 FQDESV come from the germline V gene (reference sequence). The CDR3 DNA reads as TGTGCCAGCAGCCAGGGACCGATGTCCTACGAGCAGTACTTC. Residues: CASSQGPMSYEQYF.

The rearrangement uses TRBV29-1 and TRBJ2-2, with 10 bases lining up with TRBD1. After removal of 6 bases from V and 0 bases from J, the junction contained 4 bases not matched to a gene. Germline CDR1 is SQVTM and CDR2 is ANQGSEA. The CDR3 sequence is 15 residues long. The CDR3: CSVVTGGANTGELFF. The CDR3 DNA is TGCAGCGTCGTGACAGGGGGCGCGAACACCGGGGAGCTGTTTTTT.

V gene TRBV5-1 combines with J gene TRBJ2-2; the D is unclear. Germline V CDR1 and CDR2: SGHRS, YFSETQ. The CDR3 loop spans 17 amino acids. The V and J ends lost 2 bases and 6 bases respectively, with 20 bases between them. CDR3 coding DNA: TGCGCCAGCAGCTTTTGGCTTGTGGGCTATTCTCCCGGGGAGCTGTTTTTT. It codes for CASSFWLVGYSPGELFF.

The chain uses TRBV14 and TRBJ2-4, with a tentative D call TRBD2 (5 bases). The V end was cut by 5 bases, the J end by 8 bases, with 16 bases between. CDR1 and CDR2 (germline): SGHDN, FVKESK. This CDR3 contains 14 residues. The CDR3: CASSSGEMEDIQYF. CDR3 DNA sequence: TGTGCCAGCAGCTCCGGGGAAATGGAAGACATTCAGTACTTC.

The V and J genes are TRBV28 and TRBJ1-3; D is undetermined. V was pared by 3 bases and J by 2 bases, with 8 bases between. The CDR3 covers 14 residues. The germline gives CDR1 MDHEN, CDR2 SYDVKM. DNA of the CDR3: TGTGCCAGCAGTTTTACCGGCCCTGGAAACACCATATATTTT. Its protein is CASSFTGPGNTIYF.

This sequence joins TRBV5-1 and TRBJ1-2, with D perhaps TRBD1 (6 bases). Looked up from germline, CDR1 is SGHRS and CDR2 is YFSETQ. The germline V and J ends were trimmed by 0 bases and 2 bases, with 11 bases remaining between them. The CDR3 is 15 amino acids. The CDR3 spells CASSLDGGGNYGYTF. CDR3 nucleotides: TGCGCCAGCAGCTTGGATGGAGGGGGAAACTATGGCTACACCTTC.

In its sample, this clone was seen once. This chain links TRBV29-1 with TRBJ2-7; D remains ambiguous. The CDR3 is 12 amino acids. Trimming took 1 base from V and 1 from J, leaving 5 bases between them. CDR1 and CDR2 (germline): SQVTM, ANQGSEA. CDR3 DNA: TGCAGCGTTGAAGGGGCTTCCTACGAGCAGTACTTC. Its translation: CSVEGASYEQYF.

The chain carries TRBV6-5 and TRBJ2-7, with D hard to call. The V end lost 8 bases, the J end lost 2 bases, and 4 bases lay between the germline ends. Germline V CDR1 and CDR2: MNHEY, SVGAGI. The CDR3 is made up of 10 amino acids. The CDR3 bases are TGTGCCAGCCGAGCCTACGAGCAGTACTTC. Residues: CASRAYEQYF.

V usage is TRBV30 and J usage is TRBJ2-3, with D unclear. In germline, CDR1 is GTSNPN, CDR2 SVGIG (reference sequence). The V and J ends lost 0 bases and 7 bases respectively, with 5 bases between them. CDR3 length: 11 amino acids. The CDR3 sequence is CAWSVQYTQYF. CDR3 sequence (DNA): TGTGCCTGGAGTGTACAGTATACGCAGTATTTT.

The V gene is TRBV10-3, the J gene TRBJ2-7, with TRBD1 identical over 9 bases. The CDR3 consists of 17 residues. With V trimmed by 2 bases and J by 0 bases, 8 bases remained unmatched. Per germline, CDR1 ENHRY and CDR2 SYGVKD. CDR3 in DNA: TGTGCCATCAGTGAGCCGACCGGGACAGGGAGCTCCTACGAGCAGTACTTC. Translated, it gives CAISEPTGTGSSYEQYF.

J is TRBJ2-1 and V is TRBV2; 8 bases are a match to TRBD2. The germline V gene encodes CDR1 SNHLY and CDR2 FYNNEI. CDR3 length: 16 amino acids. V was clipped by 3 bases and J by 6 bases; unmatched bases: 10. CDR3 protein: CASSELGASGRNEQFF. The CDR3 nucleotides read TGTGCCAGCAGTGAGTTAGGGGCTAGCGGGCGCAATGAGCAGTTCTTC.

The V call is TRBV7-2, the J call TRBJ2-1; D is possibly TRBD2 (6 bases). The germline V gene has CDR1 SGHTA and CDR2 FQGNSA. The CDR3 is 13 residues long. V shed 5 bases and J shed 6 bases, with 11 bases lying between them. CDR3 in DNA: TGTGCCAGCAGCCTGACTAGTTTCAATGAGCAGTTCTTC. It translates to CASSLTSFNEQFF.

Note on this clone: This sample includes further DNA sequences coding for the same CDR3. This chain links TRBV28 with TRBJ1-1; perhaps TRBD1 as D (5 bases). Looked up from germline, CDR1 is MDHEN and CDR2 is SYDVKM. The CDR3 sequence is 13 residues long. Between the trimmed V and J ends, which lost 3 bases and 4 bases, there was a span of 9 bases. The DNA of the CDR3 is TGTGCCAGCAGTTTGGGTGGGGGCACTGAAGCTTTCTTT. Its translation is CASSLGGGTEAFF.

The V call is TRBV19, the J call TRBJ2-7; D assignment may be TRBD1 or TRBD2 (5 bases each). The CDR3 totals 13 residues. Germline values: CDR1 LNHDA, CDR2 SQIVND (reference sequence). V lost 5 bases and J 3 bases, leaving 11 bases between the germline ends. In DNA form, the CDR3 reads TGTGCCAGTAGTTTGGGACCCGGCTACGAGCAGTACTTC. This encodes CASSLGPGYEQYF.

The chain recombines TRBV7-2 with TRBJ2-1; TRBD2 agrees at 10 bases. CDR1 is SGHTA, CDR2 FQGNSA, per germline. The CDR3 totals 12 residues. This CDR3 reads CVLAGDLNEQFF. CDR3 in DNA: TGTGTTCTAGCGGGGGACCTCAATGAGCAGTTCTTC.

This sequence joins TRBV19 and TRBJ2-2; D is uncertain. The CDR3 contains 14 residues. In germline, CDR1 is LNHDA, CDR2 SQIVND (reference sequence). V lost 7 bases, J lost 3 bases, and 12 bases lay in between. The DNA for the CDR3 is TGTGCCAGTACCCTGCAGGCCTACACCGGGGAGCTGTTTTTT. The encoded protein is CASTLQAYTGELFF.